This T cell receptor (beta chain) was sequenced during a study of cytomegalovirus exposure and HLA in healthy donors. PCR involved 60 Vbeta and 13 Jbeta primers. Measured with immunoSEQ multiplex PCR; TCRdb has only the in-frame clones, and not every one. In the table there are roughly 160,000 clones, approximately 77% of which are singletons. This TCR came from a female donor in good health and CMV-seronegative. Sequencing used PBMCs.

DNA for the CDR3: TGTGCCAGTAGTACTTACAGGGACATTCAGTACTTC. Its translation: CASSTYRDIQYF. The chain uses TRBV19 and TRBJ2-4; weak D call: TRBD1 (6 bases). V was pared by 4 bases and J by 8 bases, with 9 bases between. The CDR3 is made up of 12 amino acids. From germline, CDR1 is LNHDA and CDR2 SQIVND (reference sequence). Full variable domain (outside the CDR3, taken from reference TRBV19 and TRBJ2-4): DGGITQSPKYLFRKEGQNVTLSCEQNLNHDAMYWYRQDPGQGLRLIYYSQIVNDFQKGDIAEGYSVSREKKESFPLTVTSAQKNPTAFYLCASSTYRDIQYFGAGTRLSVL.